The entry below gives a single T cell receptor beta chain sequence along with its context. As yet, its antigen is unknown. The data were obtained in a study of response to subunit inactivated influenza vaccine. General study findings and limits: After each seasonal influenza vaccination, few new T cells are recruited, the authors suggested.

One entry per CDR3 protein, called by TCRdb with MiXCR from the RT-PCR reads. This table holds about 650,000 distinct CDR3 sequences, approximately 15% found once. CDR1 is MNHEY, CDR2 SVGAGI, per germline. Germline trimming cut 2 bases from V and 5 bases from J; bases unmatched to any gene: 6. The CDR3 is 15 amino acids. The sequence was collected from a man aged 45-65 years who received an inactivated influenza vaccine. Sequenced here: PBMCs from blood, sampled 11 to 12 days after vaccination. The chain couples TRBV6-5 to TRBJ2-7; 10 nucleotides line up with TRBD1. This CDR3 is CASSYGDRGLDEQYF. The DNA of the CDR3 is TGTGCCAGCAGTTACGGGGACAGGGGCCTGGACGAGCAGTACTTC.